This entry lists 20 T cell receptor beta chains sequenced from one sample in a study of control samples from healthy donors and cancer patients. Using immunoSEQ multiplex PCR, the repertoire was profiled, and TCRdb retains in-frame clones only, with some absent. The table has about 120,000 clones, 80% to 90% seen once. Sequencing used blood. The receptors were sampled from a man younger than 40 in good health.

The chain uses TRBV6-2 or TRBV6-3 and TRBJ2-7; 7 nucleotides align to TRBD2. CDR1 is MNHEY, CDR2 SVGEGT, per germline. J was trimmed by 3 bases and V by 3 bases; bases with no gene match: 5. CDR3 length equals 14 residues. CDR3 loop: CASSYSGTNYEQYF. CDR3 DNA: TGTGCCAGCAGTTATTCGGGGACTAACTACGAGCAGTACTTC.

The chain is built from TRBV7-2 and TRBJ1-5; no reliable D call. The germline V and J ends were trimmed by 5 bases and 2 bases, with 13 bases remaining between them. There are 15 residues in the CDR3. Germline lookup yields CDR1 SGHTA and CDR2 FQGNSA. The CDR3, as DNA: TGTGCCAGCAGCCTCGGAGGTCCAGGCAATCAGCCCCAGCATTTT. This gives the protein CASSLGGPGNQPQHF.

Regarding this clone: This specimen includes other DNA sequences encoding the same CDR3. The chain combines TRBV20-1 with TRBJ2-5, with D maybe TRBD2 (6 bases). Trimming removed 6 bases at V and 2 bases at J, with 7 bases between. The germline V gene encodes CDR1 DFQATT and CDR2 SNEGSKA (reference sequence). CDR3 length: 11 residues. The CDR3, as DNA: TGCAGTGCCCGGGAGCAAGAGACCCAGTACTTC. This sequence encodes CSAREQETQYF.

The CDR3 DNA reads TGTGCCACCAGTTCTTCAGGTCGACCCACGGACGAGCAGTACTTC. Translation gives CATSSSGRPTDEQYF. The chain employs TRBV24-1 and TRBJ2-7, with D uncertain. Between the trimmed V and J ends, which lost 6 bases and 5 bases, there was a span of 19 bases. CDR3 length: 15 amino acids. Germline lookup yields CDR1 KGHDR and CDR2 SFDVKD.

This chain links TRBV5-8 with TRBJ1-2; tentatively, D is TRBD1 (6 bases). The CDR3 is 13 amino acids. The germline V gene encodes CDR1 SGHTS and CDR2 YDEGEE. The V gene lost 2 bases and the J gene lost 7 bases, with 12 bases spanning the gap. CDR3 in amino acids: CASSLIYRAGYTF. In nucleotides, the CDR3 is TGTGCCAGCAGCTTAATATACAGGGCTGGCTACACCTTC.

CDR3 nucleotide sequence: TGCGCCAGCAGCTATGCCGGGAGTAGAACCGGGGAGCTGTTTTTT. Its translation: CASSYAGSRTGELFF. The genes are TRBV4-1 and TRBJ2-2; tentatively, D is TRBD2 (6 bases). Deletions cut 5 bases from V and 5 bases from J, with 15 bases between. The CDR3 contains 15 residues. The germline CDR1 and CDR2 sequences are MGHRA and YSYEKL.

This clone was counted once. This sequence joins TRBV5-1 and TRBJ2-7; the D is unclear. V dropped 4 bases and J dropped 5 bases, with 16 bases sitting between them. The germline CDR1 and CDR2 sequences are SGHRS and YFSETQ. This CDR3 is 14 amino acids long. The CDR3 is CASSPAPAADEQYF. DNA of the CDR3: TGCGCCAGCAGCCCCGCCCCCGCGGCTGACGAGCAGTACTTC. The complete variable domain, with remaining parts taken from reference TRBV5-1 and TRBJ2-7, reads KAGVTQTPRYLIKTRGQQVTLSCSPISGHRSVSWYQQTPGQGLQFLFEYFSETQRNKGNFPGRFSGRQFSNSRSEMNVSTLELGDSALYLCASSPAPAADEQYFGPGTRLTVT.

CDR3 residues: CASSPPGGGPNEQFF. The CDR3 DNA sequence: TGTGCCAGCTCACCACCCGGGGGGGGGCCAAATGAGCAGTTCTTC. The chain couples TRBV18 to TRBJ2-1; the match to TRBD2 covers 8 bases. Germline V gene sequence: CDR1 KGHSH, CDR2 LQKENI. V dropped 0 bases and J dropped 7; count of bases not matched to a gene: 5. The CDR3 spans 15 residues.

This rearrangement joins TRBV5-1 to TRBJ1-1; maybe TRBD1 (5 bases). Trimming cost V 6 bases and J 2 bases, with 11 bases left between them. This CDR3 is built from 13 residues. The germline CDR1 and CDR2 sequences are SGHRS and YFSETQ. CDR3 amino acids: CASTLQVNTEAFF. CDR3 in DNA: TGCGCCAGCACCCTACAGGTTAACACTGAAGCTTTCTTT.

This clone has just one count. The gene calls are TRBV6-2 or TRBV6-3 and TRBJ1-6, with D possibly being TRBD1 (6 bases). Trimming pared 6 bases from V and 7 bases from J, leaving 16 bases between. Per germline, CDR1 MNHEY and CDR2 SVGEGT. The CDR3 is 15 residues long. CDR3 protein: CASSIQGAQNSPLHF. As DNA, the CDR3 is TGTGCCAGCAGCATACAGGGAGCTCAGAATTCACCCCTCCACTTT.

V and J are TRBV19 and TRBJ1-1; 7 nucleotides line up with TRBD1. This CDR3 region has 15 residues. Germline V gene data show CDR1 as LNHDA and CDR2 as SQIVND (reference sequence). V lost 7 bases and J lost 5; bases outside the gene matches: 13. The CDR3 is CASTRQNTGETEAFF. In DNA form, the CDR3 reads TGTGCCAGTACGAGACAAAATACAGGGGAGACTGAAGCTTTCTTT.

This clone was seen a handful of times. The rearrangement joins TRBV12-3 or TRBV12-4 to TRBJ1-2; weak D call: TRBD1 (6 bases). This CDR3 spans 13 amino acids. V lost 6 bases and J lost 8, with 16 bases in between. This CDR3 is CASSSLQGRGYTF. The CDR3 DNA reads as TGTGCCAGCAGCTCCCTTCAGGGGAGAGGCTACACCTTC.

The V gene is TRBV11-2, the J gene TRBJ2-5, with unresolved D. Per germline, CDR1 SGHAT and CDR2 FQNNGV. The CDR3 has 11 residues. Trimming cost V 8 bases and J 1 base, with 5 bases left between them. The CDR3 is CASRSQETQYF. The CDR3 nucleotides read TGTGCCAGCCGCAGCCAAGAGACCCAGTACTTC.

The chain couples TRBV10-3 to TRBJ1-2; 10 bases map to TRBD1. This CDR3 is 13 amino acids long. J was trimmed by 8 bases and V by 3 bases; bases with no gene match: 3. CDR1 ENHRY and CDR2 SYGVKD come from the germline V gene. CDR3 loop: CAISEGTGAGYTF. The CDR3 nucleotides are TGTGCCATCAGTGAAGGGACAGGGGCGGGCTACACCTTC.

CDR3 sequence: CASSPGTPLAKNIQYF. The CDR3 DNA follows: TGCGCCAGCAGCCCCGGGACACCTCTAGCCAAAAACATTCAGTACTTC. The chain recombines TRBV5-1 with TRBJ2-4, with D tentatively TRBD1 (6 bases). The CDR3 totals 16 residues. V was trimmed by 4 bases and J by 0 bases, leaving 14 bases between them. The germline V gene encodes CDR1 SGHRS and CDR2 YFSETQ.

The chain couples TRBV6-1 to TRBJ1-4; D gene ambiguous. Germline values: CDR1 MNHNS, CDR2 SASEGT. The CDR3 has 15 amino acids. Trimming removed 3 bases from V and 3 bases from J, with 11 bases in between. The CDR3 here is CASSDRPAANEKLFF. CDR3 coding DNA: TGTGCCAGCAGTGATCGGCCTGCCGCTAATGAAAAACTGTTTTTT.

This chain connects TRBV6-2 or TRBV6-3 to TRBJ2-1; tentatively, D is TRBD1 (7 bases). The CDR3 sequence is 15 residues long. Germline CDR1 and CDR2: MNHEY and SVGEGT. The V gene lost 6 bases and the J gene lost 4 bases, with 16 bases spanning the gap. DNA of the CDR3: TGTGCCAGCAGCAACGCAGGGGGGACGTACAATGAGCAGTTCTTC. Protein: CASSNAGGTYNEQFF.

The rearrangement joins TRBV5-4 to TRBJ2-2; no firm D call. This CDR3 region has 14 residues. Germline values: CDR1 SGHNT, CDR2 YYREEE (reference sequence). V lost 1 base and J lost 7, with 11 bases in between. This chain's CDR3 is CASSLSTSGGELFF. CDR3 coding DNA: TGTGCCAGCAGCTTGTCGACTTCGGGCGGGGAGCTGTTTTTT.

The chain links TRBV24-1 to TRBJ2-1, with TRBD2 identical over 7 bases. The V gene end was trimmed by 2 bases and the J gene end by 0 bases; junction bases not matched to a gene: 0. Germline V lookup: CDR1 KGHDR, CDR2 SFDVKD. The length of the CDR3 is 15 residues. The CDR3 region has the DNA TGTGCCACCAGTGATTCTAGCGGCTCCTACAATGAGCAGTTCTTC. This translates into CATSDSSGSYNEQFF.

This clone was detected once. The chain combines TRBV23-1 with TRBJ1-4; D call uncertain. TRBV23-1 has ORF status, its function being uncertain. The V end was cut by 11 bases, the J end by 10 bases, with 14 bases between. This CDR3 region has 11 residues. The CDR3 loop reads CAPDGVVKLFF. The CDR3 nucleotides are TGCGCCCCCGACGGGGTCGTAAAACTGTTTTTT.